Listed here is a single T cell receptor beta chain. Libraries were prepared by immunoSEQ multiplex PCR; TCRdb keeps only in-frame clonotypes and omits some of them. The sample holds 95,000 to 150,000 clones, around 89% seen once. The data stem from a study of T cell responses to AZD1222 COVID-19 vaccine. Across the whole study: Whether given at about 4 or about 12 weeks, second doses were pooled.

Trimming removed 4 bases from V and 8 bases from J, with 19 bases in between. The CDR3 sequence is 15 residues long. CDR1 and CDR2 from the germline V gene are SGHNT and YYREEE (reference sequence). The V and J genes are TRBV5-4 and TRBJ2-1; D possibly matches TRBD1 or TRBD2 (6 bases each). This TCR was recovered from an adult in good health. Sequencing used peripheral blood, obtained on day 0 of AZD1222 vaccination. This CDR3 is CASSLDSNGGYEQFF. CDR3 coding DNA: TGTGCCAGCAGCCTCGACTCTAACGGGGGCTATGAGCAGTTCTTC.